Below are 10 T cell receptor beta chains sequenced from a single sample in a study of tissue T cells after allogeneic stem cell transplantation. TCRdb's copy holds only in-frame clones and misses some; the assay was immunoSEQ multiplex PCR. This table has roughly 20,000 clones, 69% appearing once. The sample was blood. The receptors derive from a female BALB/c mouse in good health. The strain's MHC: H2-d.

This clone was picked up a small number of times. Any gene name here is a mouse gene name. From the germline J gene comes the end of the CDR3, since the read stops 1 residue before it. The V and J genes are TRBV13-1 and TRBJ1-2, with D unclear. The CDR3 totals 13 residues. The ends were cut back, 3 bases at V and 0 bases at J, with 6 bases in the middle. Germline V gene data show CDR1 as NSHNY and CDR2 as SYGAGN. The sequenced CDR3 bases are TGTGCCAGCAGTGCCGGATCAAACTCCGACTACACC. Its protein is CASSAGSNSDYT. The CDR3 in full is CASSAGSNSDYTF.

Comment on this clone: Gene and germline names: mouse. The read terminates 1 residue before the CDR3 end, so the remaining end is supplied by the germline J gene. This chain joins TRBV1 and TRBJ1-4; D possibly corresponds to TRBD1 (5 bases). The V and J ends lost 1 base and 0 bases respectively, with 9 bases between them. This CDR3 has 16 amino acids. Germline values: CDR1 NSQYPW, CDR2 LRSPGD (reference sequence). The CDR3 sequence is CTCSAGTKISNERLFF. Partial CDR3 DNA: TGCACCTGCAGTGCAGGGACAAAGATTTCCAACGAAAGATTATTT.

Points on this clone: Genes here carry mouse names. The CDR3 is cut off 1 residue early in the read; its end comes from the germline J gene. The V and J genes are TRBV13-2 and TRBJ1-1; TRBD1 aligns across 7 bases. Germline CDR1 reads NNHNN; CDR2 reads SYGAGS (reference sequence). V was pared by 0 bases and J by 4 bases, with 3 bases of the junction left unmatched. The CDR3 length is 14 residues. The CDR3 region is CASGDVGGITEVFF. The sequenced part of the CDR3 DNA is TGTGCCAGCGGTGATGTAGGGGGCATCACAGAAGTCTTC.

In this sample, this clone turned up a few times. Any gene name here is a mouse gene name. The CDR3 end falls 1 residue outside the read, so it is completed with the germline J gene. V usage is TRBV4 and J usage is TRBJ1-3; D ambiguous. Germline CDR1 LGHDT, CDR2 YNNKQL (reference sequence). V was cut by 5 bases and J by 0 bases, with 11 bases left in between. CDR3 length: 15 amino acids. The CDR3 spells CASSQRANSGNTLYF. Incomplete CDR3 DNA: TGTGCCAGCAGCCAGAGGGCTAATTCTGGAAATACGCTCTAT.

This clone was observed a handful of times. Mouse names are used for the genes. The read gets to within 1 residue of the CDR3 end, and the germline J gene fills in the rest. V gene TRBV29 combines with J gene TRBJ2-7, with TRBD1 matching over 12 bases. The CDR3 has 14 amino acids. CDR1 and CDR2 from the germline V gene are MSHET and SYDVDS. V dropped 7 bases and J dropped 7; count of bases not matched to a gene: 8. The CDR3 reads CASTPGQGAGEQYF. The sequenced part of the CDR3 DNA is TGTGCTAGCACCCCGGGACAGGGGGCGGGGGAACAGTAC.

Notes on this clone: Gene and germline names: mouse. The read is 1 residue too short to cover the CDR3 end, so that end is filled in from the germline J gene. V usage is TRBV5 and J usage is TRBJ1-4, with 9 bases that match TRBD1. This CDR3 region has 15 residues. Germline loops: CDR1 LGHNA, CDR2 YNLKQL (reference sequence). Unmatched junction bases numbered 1, after V lost 1 base and J lost 4 bases. CDR3 bases read: TGTGCCAGCAGCCAAGGGGACAGGGTCAACGAAAGATTATTT. Its translation: CASSQGDRVNERLF. The CDR3 as a whole reads CASSQGDRVNERLFF.

This clone was detected only a few times. Gene names are the mouse ones. The read ends 1 residue shy of where the CDR3 ends; the end is completed using the germline J gene. The chain is built from TRBV5 and TRBJ2-7, with TRBD1 matching over 7 bases. From germline, CDR1 is LGHNA and CDR2 YNLKQL (reference sequence). The CDR3 contains 12 residues. Trimming at V came to 2 bases and at J to 7 bases, leaving 2 bases not matched to a gene. The part of the CDR3 DNA that was read is TGTGCCAGCAGCCAACCAGGGGGAGAACAGTAC. Protein sequence: CASSQPGGEQY. The whole CDR3 protein is CASSQPGGEQYF.

Comments on this clone: Gene names are mouse gene names. The read halts 1 residue ahead of the CDR3 end, with the missing end drawn from the germline J gene. Other nucleotide sequences from this sample produce the same CDR3. The chain has TRBV5 and TRBJ2-5, with a possible D match to TRBD1 (6 bases). The CDR3 sequence is 14 residues long. Trimming took off 4 bases at V and 0 bases at J, with 8 bases between the two ends. Germline V lookup: CDR1 LGHNA, CDR2 YNLKQL (reference sequence). The CDR3 region is CASSRDNNQDTQYF. The part of the CDR3 DNA that was read is TGTGCCAGCAGCCGGGACAATAACCAAGACACCCAGTAC.

This clone occurred a few times. The genes are named according to mouse. The DNA ends 1 residue before the CDR3 does, and the rest of the CDR3 is filled in from the germline J gene. The chain combines TRBV5 with TRBJ2-7, with TRBD2 as a possible D gene (5 bases). The germline gives CDR1 LGHNA, CDR2 YNLKQL (reference sequence). CDR3 length: 16 amino acids. The germline V and J ends were trimmed by 2 bases and 0 bases, with 14 bases remaining between them. CDR3: CASSQSSGRSSYEQYF. CDR3 DNA (partial): TGTGCCAGCAGCCAATCCTCTGGGAGGAGCTCCTATGAACAGTAC.

Remarks on this clone: Each gene name is a mouse one. Read coverage stops 1 residue before the CDR3 terminus; the germline J gene supplies the remainder. The chain couples TRBV2 to TRBJ2-3, with TRBD2 identical over 11 bases. V shed 0 bases, J shed 1 base, and the junction held 0 bases outside the gene matches. The length of the CDR3 is 16 residues. CDR1 is LGHNA and CDR2 is YSYQKL in the germline V gene. The CDR3 spells CASSQETGGGAETLYF. The sequenced part of the CDR3 DNA is TGTGCCAGCAGCCAAGAGACTGGGGGGGGTGCAGAAACGCTGTAT.